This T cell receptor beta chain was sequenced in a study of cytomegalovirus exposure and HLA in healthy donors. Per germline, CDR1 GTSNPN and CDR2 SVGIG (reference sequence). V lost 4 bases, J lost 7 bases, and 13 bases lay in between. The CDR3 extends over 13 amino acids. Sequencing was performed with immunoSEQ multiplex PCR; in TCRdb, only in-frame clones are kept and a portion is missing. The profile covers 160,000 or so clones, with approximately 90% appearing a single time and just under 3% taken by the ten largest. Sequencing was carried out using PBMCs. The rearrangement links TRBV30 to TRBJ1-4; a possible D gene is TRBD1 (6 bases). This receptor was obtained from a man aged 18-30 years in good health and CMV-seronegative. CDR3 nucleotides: TGTGCCTGGACCCTACAGGGTTTTGAAAAACTGTTTTTT. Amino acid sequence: CAWTLQGFEKLFF. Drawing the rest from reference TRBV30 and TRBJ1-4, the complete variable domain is SQTIHQWPATLVQPVGSPLSLECTVEGTSNPNLYWYRQAAGRGLQLLFYSVGIGQISSEVPQNLSASRPQDRQFILSSKKLLLSDSGFYLCAWTLQGFEKLFFGSGTQLSVL.